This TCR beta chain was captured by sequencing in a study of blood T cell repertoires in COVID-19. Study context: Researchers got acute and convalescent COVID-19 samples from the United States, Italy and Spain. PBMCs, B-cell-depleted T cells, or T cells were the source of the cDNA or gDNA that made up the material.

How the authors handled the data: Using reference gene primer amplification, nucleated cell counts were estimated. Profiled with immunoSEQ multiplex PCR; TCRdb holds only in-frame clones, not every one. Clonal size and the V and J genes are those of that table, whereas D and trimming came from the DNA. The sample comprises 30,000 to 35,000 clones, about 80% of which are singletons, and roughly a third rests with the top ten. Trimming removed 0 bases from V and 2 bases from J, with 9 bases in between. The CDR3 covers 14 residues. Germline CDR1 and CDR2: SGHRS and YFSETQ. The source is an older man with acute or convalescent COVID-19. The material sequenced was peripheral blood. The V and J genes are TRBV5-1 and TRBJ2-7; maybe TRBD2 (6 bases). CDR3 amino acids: CASSLGRTTYEQYF. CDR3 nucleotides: TGCGCCAGCAGCTTGGGTCGGACTACCTACGAGCAGTACTTC.